Below, 24 T cell receptor beta chains from the same sample are listed, as sequenced in a study of cytomegalovirus exposure and HLA in healthy donors. The study ran its PCR with 60 Vbeta and 13 Jbeta primers. Clones were sequenced by immunoSEQ multiplex PCR, and TCRdb holds only the in-frame ones, with some missing. The table shows some 150,000 clones, with 79% occurring only once. Sequenced: PBMCs. These receptor sequences come from a male donor in good health and CMV-seronegative.

V usage is TRBV19 and J usage is TRBJ1-4, with 10 bases lining up with TRBD1. The CDR3 is 15 residues long. CDR1 LNHDA and CDR2 SQIVND come from the germline V gene (reference sequence). The trim removed 3 bases at V and 5 bases at J, leaving 3 bases unmatched. Written as DNA, the CDR3 is TGTGCCAGTAGTATGTCGGGACAGGGGAATGAAAAACTGTTTTTT. Its protein product is CASSMSGQGNEKLFF.

V is TRBV28 and J is TRBJ1-4; TRBD1 might be the D (6 bases). The CDR3 contains 15 residues. Trimming took 4 bases from V and 1 from J, leaving 10 bases between them. Germline V gene sequence: CDR1 MDHEN, CDR2 SYDVKM. The CDR3 spells CASSSAGVTNEKLFF. The CDR3 nucleotides are TGTGCCAGCAGTTCCGCAGGGGTAACTAATGAAAAACTGTTTTTT.

This clone was recorded only once. The genes are TRBV7-3 and TRBJ2-3, with a weak D call TRBD1 (5 bases). Trimming stripped 5 bases from V and 5 bases from J, with 14 bases between. The CDR3 runs 14 residues. Germline CDR1 and CDR2: SGHTA and FQGTGA. The CDR3 DNA reads TGTGCCAGCAGCCGCCCTAGGGGTCAAGATACGCAGTATTTT. It codes for CASSRPRGQDTQYF.

The chain couples TRBV30 to TRBJ2-7; TRBD2 matches 10 bases. CDR3 length equals 15 residues. J was trimmed by 7 bases and V by 2 bases; bases with no gene match: 11. Per germline, CDR1 GTSNPN and CDR2 SVGIG (reference sequence). Here the CDR3 reads CAWSPPGTAGGEQYF. CDR3 coding DNA: TGTGCCTGGAGTCCGCCTGGGACAGCGGGGGGGGAGCAGTACTTC.

The V gene is TRBV18, the J gene TRBJ2-3; D remains ambiguous. V gave up 3 bases and J gave up 0 bases, with 7 bases separating them. CDR1 KGHSH and CDR2 LQKENI come from the germline V gene. The CDR3 length is 14 residues. Written as DNA, the CDR3 is TGTGCCAGCTCACCCTATCGTAGCACAGATACGCAGTATTTT. It codes for CASSPYRSTDTQYF.

V usage is TRBV7-9 and J usage is TRBJ2-4; TRBD1 aligns across 7 bases. The V gene end was trimmed by 1 base and the J gene end by 2 bases; junction bases not matched to a gene: 5. Germline lookup yields CDR1 SEHNR and CDR2 FQNEAQ (reference sequence). The CDR3 sequence is 16 residues long. CDR3 loop: CASSLDRGTTKNIQYF. The CDR3 nucleotides read TGTGCCAGCAGCTTAGACAGGGGCACGACCAAAAACATTCAGTACTTC.

The chain uses TRBV7-9 and TRBJ1-1; 10 positions agree with TRBD1. This CDR3 has 17 residues. The V and J ends lost 5 bases and 1 base, in that order; junction bases with no gene match: 10. CDR1 is SEHNR and CDR2 is FQNEAQ in the germline V gene (reference sequence). CDR3 coding DNA: TGTGCCAGCAGCAAGGGACAGGGGCCGCAAACGAACACTGAAGCTTTCTTT. Translation: CASSKGQGPQTNTEAFF.

In DNA, the CDR3 is TGTGCCAGCAGCGTAATTACAGGACACGAGCAGTACTTC. Its translation is CASSVITGHEQYF. The V gene is TRBV7-2, the J gene TRBJ2-7, with D perhaps TRBD1 (5 bases). The CDR3 length is 13 residues. V lost 5 bases and J 5 bases, leaving 13 bases between the germline ends. The germline CDR1 and CDR2 sequences are SGHTA and FQGNSA.

This clone was observed a few times. The chain carries TRBV18 and TRBJ1-4, with a tentative D call TRBD1 (5 bases). The CDR3 is made up of 13 amino acids. The V gene lost 6 bases and the J gene lost 3 bases, with 8 bases spanning the gap. CDR1 and CDR2 (germline): KGHSH, LQKENI. CDR3 bases: TGTGCCAGCTCCCGGGGGGCTAATGAAAAACTGTTTTTT. Amino acid sequence: CASSRGANEKLFF.

This clone has a single count. CDR3 sequence: CASSEPGLNTGELFF. The CDR3 DNA reads as TGTGCCAGCTCGGAACCGGGACTTAACACCGGGGAGCTGTTTTTT. The chain has TRBV18 and TRBJ2-2; possibly TRBD2 for D (6 bases). Per the germline V gene, CDR1 is KGHSH and CDR2 is LQKENI. The V gene lost 6 bases and the J gene lost 2 bases, with 13 bases spanning the gap. The CDR3 has 15 residues.

The J gene is TRBJ2-2, the V gene TRBV9; a weak D match, TRBD2 (5 bases). Trimming removed 2 bases at V and 0 bases at J, with 8 bases between. This CDR3 contains 15 residues. Germline V gene data show CDR1 as SGDLS and CDR2 as YYNGEE. The CDR3 sequence: CASSVIGANTGELFF. CDR3 nucleotides: TGTGCCAGCAGCGTTATCGGGGCGAACACCGGGGAGCTGTTTTTT.

The rearrangement links TRBV7-9 to TRBJ2-7; D gene ambiguous. V lost 5 bases and J 3 bases, leaving 17 bases between the germline ends. In germline, CDR1 is SEHNR, CDR2 FQNEAQ (reference sequence). There are 15 residues in the CDR3. The DNA for the CDR3 is TGTGCCAGCAGCCCAGCAGTGGGCATCGGCTACGAGCAGTACTTC. As protein: CASSPAVGIGYEQYF.

Only a few counts were recorded for this clone. The chain recombines TRBV5-4 with TRBJ2-2; TRBD1 might be the D (5 bases). Per germline, CDR1 SGHNT and CDR2 YYREEE (reference sequence). CDR3 length: 14 residues. Trimming removed 5 bases from V and 5 bases from J, with 13 bases in between. CDR3 in DNA: TGTGCCAGCAGGAGAGACAGTACAACCGGGGAGCTGTTTTTT. Amino acids: CASRRDSTTGELFF.

This rearrangement joins TRBV7-9 to TRBJ1-2, with no clear D. The germline V gene has CDR1 SEHNR and CDR2 FQNEAQ (reference sequence). The V gene lost 1 base and the J gene lost 5 bases, with 17 bases spanning the gap. This CDR3 comprises 16 residues. The CDR3, as DNA: TGTGCCAGCAGCTTAGATCTCAACCGGGTCCATTATGGCTACACCTTC. This codes for CASSLDLNRVHYGYTF.

The chain couples TRBV30 to TRBJ2-3, with TRBD2 as a possible D gene (5 bases). Germline assignment: CDR1 GTSNPN and CDR2 SVGIG (reference sequence). The CDR3 is made up of 13 amino acids. Trimming pared 4 bases from V and 2 bases from J, leaving 10 bases between. The CDR3 is CAWTGSSTDTQYF. In nucleotides, the CDR3 is TGTGCCTGGACTGGGAGTTCCACAGATACGCAGTATTTT.

This clone is a singleton in its sample. This rearrangement joins TRBV7-6 to TRBJ1-2; D unresolved. Germline-derived CDR1 and CDR2 are SGHVS and FNYEAQ. The CDR3 is 12 amino acids. V dropped 3 bases and J dropped 3 bases, with 5 bases sitting between them. CDR3: CASSFSDYGYTF. The CDR3 DNA follows: TGTGCCAGCAGCTTCTCAGACTATGGCTACACCTTC. Complete variable domain (other parts from reference TRBV7-6 and TRBJ1-2): GAGVSQSPRYKVTKRGQDVALRCDPISGHVSLYWYRQALGQGPEFLTYFNYEAQQDKSGLPNDRFSAERPEGSISTLTIQRTEQRDSAMYRCASSFSDYGYTFGSGTRLTVV.

In this sample, this clone turned up once. V usage is TRBV7-2 and J usage is TRBJ1-1; D possibly corresponds to TRBD1 (5 bases). This CDR3 has 15 residues. V was pared by 2 bases and J by 1 base, with 11 bases between. Germline CDR1 is SGHTA and CDR2 is FQGNSA. In DNA, the CDR3 is TGTGCCAGCAGCTTAATGGGGGGATCGAACACTGAAGCTTTCTTT. It is translated as CASSLMGGSNTEAFF.

The rearrangement links TRBV10-1 to TRBJ2-3; possibly TRBD1 for D (5 bases). CDR1 and CDR2 (germline): WNHNN, SYGVQD (reference sequence). This CDR3 comprises 15 residues. V lost 4 bases to trimming and J lost 6 bases, with 17 bases between them. The DNA of the CDR3 is TGCGCCAGCAGTGGTCATGGGGCGGCTGAGGATACGCAGTATTTT. Translated: CASSGHGAAEDTQYF.

The chain couples TRBV6-5 to TRBJ1-2, with a tentative D call TRBD1 (5 bases). The CDR3 is 14 amino acids. The V end lost 3 bases, the J end lost 2 bases, and 10 bases lay between the germline ends. Germline CDR1 reads MNHEY; CDR2 reads SVGAGI. The CDR3 sequence: CASSYWGENYGYTF. CDR3 nucleotide sequence: TGTGCCAGCAGTTATTGGGGGGAAAACTATGGCTACACCTTC.

Only a few counts were recorded for this clone. The V and J genes are TRBV19 and TRBJ1-1; D is unresolved. The V gene lost 7 bases and the J gene lost 3 bases, with 15 bases spanning the gap. CDR1 is LNHDA and CDR2 is SQIVND in the germline V gene (reference sequence). CDR3 size: 14 residues. CDR3 protein: CASTPLTGDTEAFF. CDR3 in DNA: TGTGCCAGTACTCCACTCACCGGGGACACTGAAGCTTTCTTT.

This rearrangement joins TRBV7-9 to TRBJ2-2, with unresolved D. Trimming took off 10 bases at V and 4 bases at J, with 19 bases between the two ends. This CDR3 has 15 residues. Germline V gives CDR1 SEHNR, CDR2 FQNEAQ (reference sequence). Here the CDR3 reads CAIPSEAAGTGELFF. CDR3 in DNA: TGTGCCATCCCCTCCGAGGCAGCCGGCACCGGGGAGCTGTTTTTT.

The chain recombines TRBV6-1 with TRBJ2-5; possibly TRBD1 for D (5 bases). The DNA end is a closer match to TRBJ2-7, so the J assignment may be wrong. The CDR3 loop spans 15 amino acids. The germline V gene encodes CDR1 MNHNS and CDR2 SASEGT. CDR3 DNA: TGTGCCAGCAGTGAAGCTTACAGGACCACCTACGAGCAGTACTTC. This encodes CASSEAYRTTYEQYF.

The chain is built from TRBV7-8 and TRBJ2-7; no clear D gene. V was trimmed by 0 bases and J by 1 base, leaving 7 bases between them. CDR3 length: 14 residues. The germline V gene encodes CDR1 SGHVS and CDR2 FQNEAQ. The CDR3 DNA is TGTGCCAGCAGCTTAGCGCTAGAGTCCTACGAGCAGTACTTC. It is translated as CASSLALESYEQYF.

This sequence joins TRBV19 and TRBJ1-4; D is uncertain. Looked up from germline, CDR1 is LNHDA and CDR2 is SQIVND (reference sequence). The V end lost 2 bases, the J end lost 0 bases, and 19 bases lay between the germline ends. The CDR3 has 19 residues. The CDR3 loop reads CASSIRSDYRAATNEKLFF. CDR3 DNA sequence: TGTGCCAGTAGTATACGTTCGGACTATCGGGCTGCAACTAATGAAAAACTGTTTTTT. Combining the CDR3 with reference TRBV19 and TRBJ1-4 gives the whole variable domain DGGITQSPKYLFRKEGQNVTLSCEQNLNHDAMYWYRQDPGQGLRLIYYSQIVNDFQKGDIAEGYSVSREKKESFPLTVTSAQKNPTAFYLCASSIRSDYRAATNEKLFFGSGTQLSVL.